This TCR beta chain was profiled in a study of blood T cell repertoires in COVID-19. Overall study: The cDNA or gDNA used as material had been derived from T cells, B-cell-depleted T cells, or PBMCs.

Germline V gives CDR1 MDHEN, CDR2 SYDVKM. The CDR3 extends over 15 amino acids. J lost 7 bases, V lost 7 bases, and 11 bases had no gene match. Per the study methods: Scientists estimated how many nucleated cells there were by amplifying reference gene primers. Measured with immunoSEQ multiplex PCR; TCRdb has only the in-frame clones, and not every one. The D gene and trimming were derived from the DNA, and the V and J assignments and clone size from that table. The sample consists of more than 200,000 clones, about 91% of them appearing once. What was sequenced was peripheral blood. The sequence derives from a woman in her twenties or thirties with COVID-19, enrolled during active disease. This sequence joins TRBV28 and TRBJ2-2, with TRBD1 matching 8 bases. The CDR3 DNA follows: TGTGCCAGCACCCTCGATAGGACAGGGTTCGGGGAGCTGTTTTTT. This translates into CASTLDRTGFGELFF.